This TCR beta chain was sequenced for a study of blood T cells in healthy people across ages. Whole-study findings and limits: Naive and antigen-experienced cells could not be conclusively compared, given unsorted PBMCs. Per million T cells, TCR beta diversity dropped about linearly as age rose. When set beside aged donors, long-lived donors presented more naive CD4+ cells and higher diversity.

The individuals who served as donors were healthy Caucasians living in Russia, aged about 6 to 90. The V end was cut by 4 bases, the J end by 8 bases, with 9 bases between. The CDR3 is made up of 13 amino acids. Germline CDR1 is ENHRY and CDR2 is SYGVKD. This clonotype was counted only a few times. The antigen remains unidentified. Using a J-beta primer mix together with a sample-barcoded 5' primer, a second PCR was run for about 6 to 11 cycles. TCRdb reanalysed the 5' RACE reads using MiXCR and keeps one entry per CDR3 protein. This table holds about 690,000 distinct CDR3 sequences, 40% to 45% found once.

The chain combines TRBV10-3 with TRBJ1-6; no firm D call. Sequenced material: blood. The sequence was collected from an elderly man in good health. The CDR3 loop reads CAISAREDSPLHF. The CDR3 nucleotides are TGTGCCATCAGTGCGCGGGAAGATTCACCCCTCCACTTT.